This T cell receptor (beta chain) came from a study of T cell repertoires in ileal Crohn's disease. About the research overall: The M0 sample came from the inflamed ileal portion of the resected specimen. Study results and limitations: Clonality above 26.8% at surgery always came with endoscopic recurrence.

V was pared by 2 bases and J by 0 bases, with 8 bases between. There are 15 residues in the CDR3. Germline CDR1 SGHNT, CDR2 YYREEE (reference sequence). On this clone: Its antigen is unidentified.

Data came from immunoSEQ multiplex PCR; TCRdb stores just in-frame clones and leaves some out. The table includes around 15,000 clones, more than 90% detected once. Noted time point: inflamed ileum from the surgical specimen. This chain connects TRBV5-4 to TRBJ2-2, with D possibly TRBD2 on 5 matching bases. The sequence was obtained from an adult with Crohn's disease. The sample consisted of ileal tissue. DNA of the CDR3: TGTGCCAGCAGCTTTTTGGGAGCGAACACCGGGGAGCTGTTTTTT. It specifies CASSFLGANTGELFF.